This TCR beta chain came from a study of patients and donors after allogeneic stem cell transplantation. This clonotype has only a few counts. MiXCR was run by TCRdb on the RT-PCR reads, yielding one entry per CDR3 protein. The profile shows about a million distinct CDR3 sequences, approximately 18% of them singletons. The V end was cut by 2 bases, the J end by 1 base, with 20 bases between. CDR3 length: 17 residues. Germline lookup yields CDR1 DFQATT and CDR2 SNEGSKA (reference sequence). The receptor was derived from a human donor who was either an allogeneic HSCT recipient or a stem cell or donor lymphocyte infusion donor (not recorded which). It is not recorded whose cells these are; they may come from a transplant donor. The gene calls are TRBV20-1 and TRBJ1-2; perhaps TRBD1 as D (6 bases). Material: blood, either unsorted or a sorted T cell fraction (not recorded which). The chain's CDR3 is CSARKSYGGHSNYGYTF. CDR3 nucleotide sequence: TGCAGTGCTAGAAAGTCTTACGGGGGCCATAGTAACTATGGCTACACCTTC.